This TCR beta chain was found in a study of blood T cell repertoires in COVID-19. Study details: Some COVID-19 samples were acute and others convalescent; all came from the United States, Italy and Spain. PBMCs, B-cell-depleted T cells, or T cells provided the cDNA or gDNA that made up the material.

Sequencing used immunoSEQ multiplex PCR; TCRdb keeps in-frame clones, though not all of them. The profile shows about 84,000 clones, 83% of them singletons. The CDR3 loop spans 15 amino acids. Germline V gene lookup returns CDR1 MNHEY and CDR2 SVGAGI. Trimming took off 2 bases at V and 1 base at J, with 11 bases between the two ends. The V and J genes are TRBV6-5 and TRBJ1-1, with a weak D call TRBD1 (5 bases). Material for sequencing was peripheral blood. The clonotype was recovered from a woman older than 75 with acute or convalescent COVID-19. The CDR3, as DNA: TGTGCCAGCAGTTACGCGCCCGGGGGGAACACTGAAGCTTTCTTT. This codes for CASSYAPGGNTEAFF.